This T cell receptor beta chain is from a study of cytomegalovirus exposure and HLA in healthy donors. The study ran its PCR with 60 Vbeta and 13 Jbeta primers. The data were produced by immunoSEQ multiplex PCR, yet TCRdb's version contains in-frame clones alone and is incomplete. The sample yields some 120,000 clones, 81% seen once. Germline V CDR1 and CDR2: LNHDA, SQIVND (reference sequence). V dropped 7 bases and J dropped 6 bases, with 12 bases sitting between them. This CDR3 spans 12 amino acids. V and J are TRBV19 and TRBJ1-1, with a weak D call TRBD1 (5 bases). The sequenced material came from PBMCs. The TCR sequence derives from a young man in good health and CMV-seropositive. The DNA of the CDR3 is TGTGCCAGTACCCGTGGGGGGGCTGAAGCTTTCTTT. The encoded protein is CASTRGGAEAFF.